The sequence of this T cell receptor beta chain was determined in a study of cytomegalovirus exposure and HLA in healthy donors. Concerning this clone: Its antigen is not known.

The CDR3 runs to 14 residues. V shed 1 base and J 8 bases; nucleotides not matched to a gene: 7. Per the germline V gene, CDR1 is MDHEN and CDR2 is SYDVKM. Study results and limitations: Many donors carried some public TCRs, although rarity characterized most TCR sequences. V- and J-gene trimming in TCR beta was tied to a missense DCLRE1C variant by an analysis performed later. Presence/absence comparisons presumed near-even sequencing depth among donors.

Primers for the PCR totalled 60 Vbeta and 13 Jbeta. The authors' processing: About 12 million of the 60 million to 90 million unique TCR beta chains counted in a later analysis were shared. TCRdb's table, derived via immunoSEQ multiplex PCR, lists solely in-frame clones and lacks some. Clone size and V and J calls were adopted from that table, with D and trimming inferred from the DNA. This repertoire includes tens of thousands of clones. The sequence was obtained from a man aged 45 to 65 in good health and CMV-seronegative. The chain links TRBV28 to TRBJ1-1; 7 nucleotides agree with TRBD1. The sequencing sample was made of PBMCs. CDR3 sequence (DNA): TGTGCCAGCAGTTTATTTGGGGACAGAACCGAAGCTTTCTTT. Amino acid sequence: CASSLFGDRTEAFF.